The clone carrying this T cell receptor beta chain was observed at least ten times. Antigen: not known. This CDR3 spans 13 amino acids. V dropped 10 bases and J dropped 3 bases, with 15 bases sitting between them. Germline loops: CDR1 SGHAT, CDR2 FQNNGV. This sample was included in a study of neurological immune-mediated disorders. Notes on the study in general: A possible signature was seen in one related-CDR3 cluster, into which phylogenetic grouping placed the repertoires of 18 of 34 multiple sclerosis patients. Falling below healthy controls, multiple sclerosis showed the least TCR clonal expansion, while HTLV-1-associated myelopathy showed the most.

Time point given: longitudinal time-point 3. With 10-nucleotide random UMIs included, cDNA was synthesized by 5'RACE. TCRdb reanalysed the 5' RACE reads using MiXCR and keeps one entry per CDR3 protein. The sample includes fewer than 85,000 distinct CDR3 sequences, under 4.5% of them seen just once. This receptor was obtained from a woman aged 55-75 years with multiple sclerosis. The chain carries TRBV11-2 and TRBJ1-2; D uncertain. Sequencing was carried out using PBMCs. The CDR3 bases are TGTGCCACAGGAAAGAAACCTTACTATGGCTACACCTTC. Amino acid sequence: CATGKKPYYGYTF.